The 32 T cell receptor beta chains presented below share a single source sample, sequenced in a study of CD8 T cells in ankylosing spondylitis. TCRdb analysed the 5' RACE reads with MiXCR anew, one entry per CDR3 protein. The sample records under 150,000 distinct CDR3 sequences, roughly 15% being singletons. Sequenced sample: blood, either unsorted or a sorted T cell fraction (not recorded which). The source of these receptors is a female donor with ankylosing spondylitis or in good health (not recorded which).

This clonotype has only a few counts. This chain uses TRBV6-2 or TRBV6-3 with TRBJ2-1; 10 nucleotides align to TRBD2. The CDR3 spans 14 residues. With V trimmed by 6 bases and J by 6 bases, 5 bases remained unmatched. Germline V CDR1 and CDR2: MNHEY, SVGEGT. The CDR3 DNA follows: TGTGCCAGCAGGAGCGGGAGGGCCGCCAATGAGCAGTTCTTC. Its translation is CASRSGRAANEQFF.

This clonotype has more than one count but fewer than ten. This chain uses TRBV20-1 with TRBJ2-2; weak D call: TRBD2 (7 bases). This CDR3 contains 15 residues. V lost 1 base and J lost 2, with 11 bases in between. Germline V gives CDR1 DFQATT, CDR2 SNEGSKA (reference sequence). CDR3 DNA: TGCAGTGCTAGAGTTGCGGGGGCCAACACCGGGGAGCTGTTTTTT. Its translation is CSARVAGANTGELFF.

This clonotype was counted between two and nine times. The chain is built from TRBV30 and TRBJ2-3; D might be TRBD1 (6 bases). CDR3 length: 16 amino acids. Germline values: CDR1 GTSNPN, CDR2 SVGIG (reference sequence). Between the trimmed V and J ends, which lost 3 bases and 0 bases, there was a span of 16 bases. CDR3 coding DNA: TGTGCCTGGAGCGTTAACAGGGTTTCTAGCACAGATACGCAGTATTTT. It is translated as CAWSVNRVSSTDTQYF.

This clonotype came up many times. The CDR3 DNA follows: TGTGCCAGCAGTACCAACAGGTACAATGAGCAGTTCTTC. Translated: CASSTNRYNEQFF. The rearrangement joins TRBV6-1 to TRBJ2-1; D might be TRBD1 (5 bases). Germline CDR1 MNHNS, CDR2 SASEGT. With 5 bases removed from V and 4 bases from J, the gap between germline ends came to 9 bases. The CDR3 length is 13 residues.

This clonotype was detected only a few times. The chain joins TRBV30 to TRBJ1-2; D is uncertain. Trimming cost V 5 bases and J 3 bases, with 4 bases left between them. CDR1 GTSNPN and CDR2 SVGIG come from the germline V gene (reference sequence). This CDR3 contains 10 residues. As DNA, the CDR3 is TGTGCCTGGGCGGACTATGGCTACACCTTC. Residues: CAWADYGYTF.

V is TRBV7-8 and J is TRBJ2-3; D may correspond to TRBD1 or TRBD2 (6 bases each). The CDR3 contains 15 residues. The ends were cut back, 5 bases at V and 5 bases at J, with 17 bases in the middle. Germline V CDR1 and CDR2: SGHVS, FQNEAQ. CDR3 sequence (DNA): TGTGCCAGCAGCAAGACTAGAGGGGGGCTAGATACGCAGTATTTT. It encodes CASSKTRGGLDTQYF. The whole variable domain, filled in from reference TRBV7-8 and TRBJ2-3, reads GAGVSQSPRYKVAKRGQDVALRCDPISGHVSLFWYQQALGQGPEFLTYFQNEAQLDKSGLPSDRFFAERPEGSVSTLKIQRTQQEDSAVYLCASSKTRGGLDTQYFGPGTRLTVL.

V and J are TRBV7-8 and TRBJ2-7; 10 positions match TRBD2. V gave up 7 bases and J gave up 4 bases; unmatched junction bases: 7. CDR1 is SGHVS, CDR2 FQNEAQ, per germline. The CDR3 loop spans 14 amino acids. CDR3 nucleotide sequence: TGTGCCAGCAAACCTAGCGGGGGTGTGTACGAGCAGTACTTC. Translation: CASKPSGGVYEQYF.

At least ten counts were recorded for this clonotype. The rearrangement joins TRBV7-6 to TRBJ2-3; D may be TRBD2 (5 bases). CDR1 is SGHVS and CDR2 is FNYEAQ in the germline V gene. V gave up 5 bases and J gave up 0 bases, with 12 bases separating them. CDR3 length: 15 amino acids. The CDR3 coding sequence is TGTGCCAGCAGCCCGACCGGACTGAGCACAGATACGCAGTATTTT. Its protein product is CASSPTGLSTDTQYF.

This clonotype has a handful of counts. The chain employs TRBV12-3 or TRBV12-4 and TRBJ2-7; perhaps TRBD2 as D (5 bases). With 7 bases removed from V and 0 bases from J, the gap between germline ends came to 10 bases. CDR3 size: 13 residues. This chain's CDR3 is CASTTGFSYEQYF. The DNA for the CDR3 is TGTGCCAGCACCACGGGATTCTCCTACGAGCAGTACTTC.

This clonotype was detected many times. CDR3 protein: CASSNRQRLTDTQYF. In DNA form, the CDR3 reads TGTGCCAGCAGTAACAGACAGAGACTCACAGATACGCAGTATTTT. The V call is TRBV28, the J call TRBJ2-3, with D possibly being TRBD1 (5 bases). Deletions cut 5 bases from V and 2 bases from J, with 14 bases between. Per the germline V gene, CDR1 is MDHEN and CDR2 is SYDVKM. The CDR3 totals 15 residues.

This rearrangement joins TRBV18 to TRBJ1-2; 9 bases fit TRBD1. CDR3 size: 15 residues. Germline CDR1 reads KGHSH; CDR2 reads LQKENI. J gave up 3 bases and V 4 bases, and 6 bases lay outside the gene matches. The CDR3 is CASSQQDRGYYGYTF. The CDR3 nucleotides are TGTGCCAGCTCACAACAGGACAGGGGATACTATGGCTACACCTTC.

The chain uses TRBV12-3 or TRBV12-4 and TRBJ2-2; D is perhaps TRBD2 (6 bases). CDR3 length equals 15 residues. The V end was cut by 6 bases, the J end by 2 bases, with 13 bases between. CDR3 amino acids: CASSLRDCNTGELFF. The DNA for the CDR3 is TGTGCCAGCAGCCTCCGGGACTGCAACACCGGGGAGCTGTTTTTT.

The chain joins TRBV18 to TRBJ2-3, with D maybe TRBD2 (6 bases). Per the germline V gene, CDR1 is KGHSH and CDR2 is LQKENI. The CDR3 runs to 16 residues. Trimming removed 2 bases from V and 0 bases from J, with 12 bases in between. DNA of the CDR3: TGTGCCAGCTCACCATTGAGCGGGCGAAGCACAGATACGCAGTATTTT. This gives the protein CASSPLSGRSTDTQYF.

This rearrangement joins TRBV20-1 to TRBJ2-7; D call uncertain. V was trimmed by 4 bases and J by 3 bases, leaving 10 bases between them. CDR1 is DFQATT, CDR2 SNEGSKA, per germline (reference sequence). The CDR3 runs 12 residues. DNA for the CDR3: TGCAGTGCTAACGGAGACGGCTACGAGCAGTACTTC. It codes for CSANGDGYEQYF.

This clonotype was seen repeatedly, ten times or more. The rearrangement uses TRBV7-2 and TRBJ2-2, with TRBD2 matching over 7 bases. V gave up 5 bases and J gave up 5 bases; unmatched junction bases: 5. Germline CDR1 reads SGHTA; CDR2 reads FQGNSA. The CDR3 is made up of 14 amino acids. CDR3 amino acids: CASSRGGSTGELFF. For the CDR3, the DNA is TGTGCCAGCAGCCGTGGCGGGAGTACCGGGGAGCTGTTTTTT.

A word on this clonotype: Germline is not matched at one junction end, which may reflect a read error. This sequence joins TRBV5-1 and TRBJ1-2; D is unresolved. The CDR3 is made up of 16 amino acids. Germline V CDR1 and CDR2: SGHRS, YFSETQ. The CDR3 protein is CASSLEYPGYDYDYTF. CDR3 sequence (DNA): TGCGCCAGCAGCTTGGAGTATCCGGGATATGACTATGACTACACCTTC.

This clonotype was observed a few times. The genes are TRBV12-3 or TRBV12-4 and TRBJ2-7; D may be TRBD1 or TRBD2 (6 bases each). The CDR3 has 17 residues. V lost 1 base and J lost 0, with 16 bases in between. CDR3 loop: CASSLGPSGGYSYEQYF. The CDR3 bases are TGTGCCAGCAGTTTAGGACCTTCCGGGGGCTACTCCTACGAGCAGTACTTC.

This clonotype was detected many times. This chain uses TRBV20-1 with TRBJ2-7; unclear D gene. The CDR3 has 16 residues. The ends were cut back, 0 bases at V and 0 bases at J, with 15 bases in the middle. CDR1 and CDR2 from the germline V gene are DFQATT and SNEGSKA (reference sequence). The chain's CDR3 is CSARDQTGLSSYEQYF. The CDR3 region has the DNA TGCAGTGCTAGAGATCAAACCGGGCTTAGCTCCTACGAGCAGTACTTC.

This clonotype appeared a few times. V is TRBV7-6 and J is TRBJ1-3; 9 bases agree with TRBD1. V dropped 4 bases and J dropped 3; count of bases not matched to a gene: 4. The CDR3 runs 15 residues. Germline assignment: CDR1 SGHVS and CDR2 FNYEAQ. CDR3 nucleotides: TGTGCCAGCAGCTCACAGGGGGCCAGTGGAAACACCATATATTTT. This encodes CASSSQGASGNTIYF.

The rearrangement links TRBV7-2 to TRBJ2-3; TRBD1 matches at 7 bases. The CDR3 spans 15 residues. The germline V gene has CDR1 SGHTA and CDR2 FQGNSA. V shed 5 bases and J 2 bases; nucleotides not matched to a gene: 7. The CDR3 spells CASSATGHSTDTQYF. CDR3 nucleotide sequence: TGTGCCAGCAGCGCGACAGGGCACTCCACAGATACGCAGTATTTT.

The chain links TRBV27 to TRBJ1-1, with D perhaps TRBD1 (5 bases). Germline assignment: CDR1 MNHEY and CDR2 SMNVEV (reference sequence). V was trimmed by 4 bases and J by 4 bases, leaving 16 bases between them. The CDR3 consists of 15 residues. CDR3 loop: CASSSWSRGGTEAFF. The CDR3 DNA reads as TGTGCCAGCAGTTCCTGGTCAAGGGGAGGCACTGAAGCTTTCTTT.

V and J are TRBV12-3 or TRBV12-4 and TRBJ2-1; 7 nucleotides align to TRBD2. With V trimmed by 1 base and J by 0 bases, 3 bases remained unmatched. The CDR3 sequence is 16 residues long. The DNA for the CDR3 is TGTGCCAGCAGTTTAGGCGGGAGCCACTCCTACAATGAGCAGTTCTTC. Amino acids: CASSLGGSHSYNEQFF.

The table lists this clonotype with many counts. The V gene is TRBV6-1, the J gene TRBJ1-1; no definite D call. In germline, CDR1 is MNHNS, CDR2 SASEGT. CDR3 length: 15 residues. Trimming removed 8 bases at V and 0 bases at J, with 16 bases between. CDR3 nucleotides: TGTGCCAGCGCGGCCCGCCTGGTTTTGAACACTGAAGCTTTCTTT. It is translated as CASAARLVLNTEAFF.

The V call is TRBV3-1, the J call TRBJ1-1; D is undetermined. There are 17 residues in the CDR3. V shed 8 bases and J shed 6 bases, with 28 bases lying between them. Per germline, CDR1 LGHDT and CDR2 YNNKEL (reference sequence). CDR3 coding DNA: TGTGCCAGCTGCCGAGGAGGGTTCCTACGAATGATCCCTGAAGCTTTCTTT. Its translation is CASCRGGFLRMIPEAFF.

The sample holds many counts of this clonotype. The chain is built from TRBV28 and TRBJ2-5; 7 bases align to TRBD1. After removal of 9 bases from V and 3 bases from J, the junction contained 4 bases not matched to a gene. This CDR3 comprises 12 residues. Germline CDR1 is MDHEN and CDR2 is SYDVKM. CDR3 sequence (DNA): TGTGCCAGTCTGGACAGGAAAGAGACCCAGTACTTC. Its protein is CASLDRKETQYF.

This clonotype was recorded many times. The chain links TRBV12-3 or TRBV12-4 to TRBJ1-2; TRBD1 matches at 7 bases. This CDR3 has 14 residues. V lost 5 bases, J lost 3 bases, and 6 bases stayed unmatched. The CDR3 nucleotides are TGTGCCAGCAGTCCACAGGGGTCCTACTATGGCTACACCTTC. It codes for CASSPQGSYYGYTF.

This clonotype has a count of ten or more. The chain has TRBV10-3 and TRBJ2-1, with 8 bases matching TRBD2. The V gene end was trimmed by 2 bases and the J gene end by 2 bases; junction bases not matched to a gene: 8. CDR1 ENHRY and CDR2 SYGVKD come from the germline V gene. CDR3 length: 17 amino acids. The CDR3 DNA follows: TGTGCCATCAGTGAGGGGGCGGGAGGCCCCACCTACAATGAGCAGTTCTTC. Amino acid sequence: CAISEGAGGPTYNEQFF.

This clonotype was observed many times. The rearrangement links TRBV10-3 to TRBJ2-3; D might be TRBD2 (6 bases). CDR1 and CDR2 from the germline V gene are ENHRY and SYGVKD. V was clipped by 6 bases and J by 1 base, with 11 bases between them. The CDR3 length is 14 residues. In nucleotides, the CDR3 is TGTGCCATCAGCACGACTAGTGGCACAGATACGCAGTATTTT. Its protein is CAISTTSGTDTQYF.

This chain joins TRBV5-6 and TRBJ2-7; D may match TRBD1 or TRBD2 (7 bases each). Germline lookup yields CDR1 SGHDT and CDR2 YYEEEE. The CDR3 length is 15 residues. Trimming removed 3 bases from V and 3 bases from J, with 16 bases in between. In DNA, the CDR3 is TGTGCCAGCAGCTGGTCAGGGGGGGCGTTCTACGAGCAGTACTTC. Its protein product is CASSWSGGAFYEQYF.

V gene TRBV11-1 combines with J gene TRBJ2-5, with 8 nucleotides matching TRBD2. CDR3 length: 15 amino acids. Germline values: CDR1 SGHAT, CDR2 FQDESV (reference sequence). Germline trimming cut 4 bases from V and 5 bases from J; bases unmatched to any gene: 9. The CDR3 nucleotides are TGTGCCAGCAGCTCGCGGGAGGAACCCGGTGAGACCCAGTACTTC. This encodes CASSSREEPGETQYF.

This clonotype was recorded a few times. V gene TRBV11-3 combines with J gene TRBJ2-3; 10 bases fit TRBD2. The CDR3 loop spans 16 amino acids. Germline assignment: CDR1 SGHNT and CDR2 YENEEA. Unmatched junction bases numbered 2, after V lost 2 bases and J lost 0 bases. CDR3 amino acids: CASSLRTSGSTDTQYF. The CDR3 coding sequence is TGTGCCAGCAGCTTACGGACTAGCGGCAGCACAGATACGCAGTATTTT. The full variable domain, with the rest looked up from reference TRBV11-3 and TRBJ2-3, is EAGVVQSPRYKIIEKKQPVAFWCNPISGHNTLYWYLQNLGQGPELLIRYENEEAVDDSQLPKDRFSAERLKGVDSTLKIQPAELGDSAVYLCASSLRTSGSTDTQYFGPGTRLTVL.

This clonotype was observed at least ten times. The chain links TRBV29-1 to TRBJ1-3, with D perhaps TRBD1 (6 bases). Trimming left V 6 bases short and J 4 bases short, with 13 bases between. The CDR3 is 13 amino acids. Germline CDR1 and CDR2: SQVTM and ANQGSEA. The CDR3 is CSVKGGSGNTIYF. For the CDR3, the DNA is TGCAGCGTGAAAGGGGGGTCCGGAAACACCATATATTTT.